This T cell receptor (beta chain) is from a study of Tregs in tolerant kidney transplant recipients. Sequencing was performed with immunoSEQ multiplex PCR; in TCRdb, only in-frame clones are kept and a portion is missing. Its clone listing holds approximately 50,000 clones. This receptor was identified in a human donor who received a combined kidney and bone marrow transplant. Source: CD4+ T cells from blood, taken before the transplant.

The CDR3 sequence is CASSLGGYGYTF. Incomplete CDR3 DNA: TGTGCCAGCAGTTTGGGGGGGTATGGC. The chain carries TRBV6-4 and TRBJ1-2; weak D call: TRBD1 (5 bases). The read ends 3 residues before the CDR3 terminus; that terminus is restored from the germline J gene. V was clipped by 5 bases and J by 5 bases, with 9 bases between them. Germline V gene sequence: CDR1 MRHNA, CDR2 SNTAGT. The CDR3 consists of 12 residues.